The entry below describes one TCR beta chain. Its target is not known. This table comes from immunoSEQ multiplex PCR, and its TCRdb copy is limited to in-frame clones, with some not included. Here the sample spans roughly 34,000 clones, 97% being singletons. CDR1 and CDR2 (germline): SGDLS, YYNGEE. CDR3 length: 16 amino acids. The V end was cut by 3 bases, the J end by 0 bases, with 16 bases between. These data belong to a study of T cells in tuberculosis. Study in general: A South African cohort included IGRA-negative adolescents, latently infected IGRA-positive adolescents and adults with active tuberculosis. Study results and caveats: GMM-specific TCRs were nearer to active tuberculosis alpha repertoires, suggesting expansion. Cases with active tuberculosis were adults, while controls were adolescents. Smaller alpha distances in active tuberculosis partly reflected shorter CDR3-alpha lengths.

This chain connects TRBV9 to TRBJ2-7, with D tentatively TRBD1 (6 bases). The sequenced sample was PBMCs. This clonotype originated in a donor between 10 and 29 years old with latent tuberculosis or without tuberculosis infection. In DNA, the CDR3 is TGTGCCAGCAGCGCTTCGGACAGCCGAAGCTCCTACGAGCAGTACTTC. This translates into CASSASDSRSSYEQYF.